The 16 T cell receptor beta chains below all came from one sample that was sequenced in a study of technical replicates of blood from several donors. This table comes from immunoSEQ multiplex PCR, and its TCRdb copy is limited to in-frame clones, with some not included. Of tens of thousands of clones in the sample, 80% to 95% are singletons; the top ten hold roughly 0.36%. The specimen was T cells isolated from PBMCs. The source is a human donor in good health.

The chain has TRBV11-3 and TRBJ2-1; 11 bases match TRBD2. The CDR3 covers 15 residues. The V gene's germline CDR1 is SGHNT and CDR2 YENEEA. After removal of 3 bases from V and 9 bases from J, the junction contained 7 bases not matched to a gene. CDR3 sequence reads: CASSFTSGSYSEQFF. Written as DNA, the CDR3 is TGTGCCAGCAGCTTTACTAGCGGGAGTTATAGTGAGCAGTTCTTC. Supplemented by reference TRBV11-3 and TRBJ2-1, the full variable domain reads EAGVVQSPRYKIIEKKQPVAFWCNPISGHNTLYWYLQNLGQGPELLIRYENEEAVDDSQLPKDRFSAERLKGVDSTLKIQPAELGDSAVYLCASSFTSGSYSEQFFGPGTRLTVL.

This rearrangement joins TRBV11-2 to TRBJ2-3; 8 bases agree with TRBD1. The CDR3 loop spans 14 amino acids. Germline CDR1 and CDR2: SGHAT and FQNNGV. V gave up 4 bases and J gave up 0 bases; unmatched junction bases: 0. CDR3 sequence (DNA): TGTGCCAGCAGCTGGGACAGGAGCACAGATACGCAGTATTTT. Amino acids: CASSWDRSTDTQYF.

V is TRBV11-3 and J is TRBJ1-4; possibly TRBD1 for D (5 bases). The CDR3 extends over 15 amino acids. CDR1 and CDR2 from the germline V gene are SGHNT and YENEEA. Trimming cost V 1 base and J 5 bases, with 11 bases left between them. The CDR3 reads CASSLGGARNEKLFF. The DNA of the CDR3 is TGTGCCAGCAGCTTAGGCGGGGCCAGAAATGAAAAACTGTTTTTT.

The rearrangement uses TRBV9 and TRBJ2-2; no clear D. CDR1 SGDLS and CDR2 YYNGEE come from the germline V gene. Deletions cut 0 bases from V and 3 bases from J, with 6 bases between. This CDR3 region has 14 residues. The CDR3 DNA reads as TGTGCCAGCAGCGTAGGAGGTGACACCGGGGAGCTGTTTTTT. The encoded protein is CASSVGGDTGELFF.

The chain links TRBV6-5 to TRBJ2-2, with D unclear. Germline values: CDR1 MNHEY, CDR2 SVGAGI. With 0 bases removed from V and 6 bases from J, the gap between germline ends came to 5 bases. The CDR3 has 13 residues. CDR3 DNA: TGTGCCAGCAGTTACTCGAGGTCCGGGGAGCTGTTTTTT. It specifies CASSYSRSGELFF.

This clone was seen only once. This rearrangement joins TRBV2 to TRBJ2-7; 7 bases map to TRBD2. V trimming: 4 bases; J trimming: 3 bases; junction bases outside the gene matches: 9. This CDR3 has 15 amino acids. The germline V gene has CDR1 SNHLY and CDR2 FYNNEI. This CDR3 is CASSVEGGPLYEQYF. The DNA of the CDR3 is TGTGCCAGCAGTGTCGAGGGAGGGCCACTCTACGAGCAGTACTTC.

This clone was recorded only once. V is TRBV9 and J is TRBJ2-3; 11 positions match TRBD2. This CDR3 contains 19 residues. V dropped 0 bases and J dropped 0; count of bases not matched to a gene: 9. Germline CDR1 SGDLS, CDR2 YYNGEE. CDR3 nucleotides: TGTGCCAGCAGCGTAGCTAATTTAAGGACTAGCGGGAGCACAGATACGCAGTATTTT. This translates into CASSVANLRTSGSTDTQYF.

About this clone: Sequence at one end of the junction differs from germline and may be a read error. CDR3 DNA sequence: TGTGCTAGCAGCTTATACTTTAGCGGGTCCTACGAGCAGTACTTC. This translates into CASSLYFSGSYEQYF. The chain combines TRBV7-7 with TRBJ2-7; 7 positions match TRBD2. Germline CDR1 is SSHAT and CDR2 is FNYEAQ (reference sequence). CDR3 length: 15 residues.

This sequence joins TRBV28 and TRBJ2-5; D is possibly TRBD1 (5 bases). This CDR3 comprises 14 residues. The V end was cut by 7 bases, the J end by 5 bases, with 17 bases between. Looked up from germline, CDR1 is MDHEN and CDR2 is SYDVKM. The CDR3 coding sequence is TGTGCCAGCAAATCTAGTTGGGGCAGGGAGACCCAGTACTTC. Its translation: CASKSSWGRETQYF.

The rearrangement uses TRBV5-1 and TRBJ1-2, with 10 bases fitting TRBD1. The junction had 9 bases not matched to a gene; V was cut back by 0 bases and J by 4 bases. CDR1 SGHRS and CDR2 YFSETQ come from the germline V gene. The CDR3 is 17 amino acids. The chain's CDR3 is CASSLGDRGPGGYGYTF. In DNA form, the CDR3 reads TGCGCCAGCAGCTTGGGGGACAGGGGCCCAGGCGGCTATGGCTACACCTTC.

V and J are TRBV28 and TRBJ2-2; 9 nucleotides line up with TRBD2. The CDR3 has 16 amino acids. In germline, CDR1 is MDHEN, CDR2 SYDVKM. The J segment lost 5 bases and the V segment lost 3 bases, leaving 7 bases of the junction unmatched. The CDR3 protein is CASSFLGSGRTGELFF. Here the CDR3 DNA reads TGTGCCAGCAGTTTTCTTGGTAGCGGGAGAACCGGGGAGCTGTTTTTT.

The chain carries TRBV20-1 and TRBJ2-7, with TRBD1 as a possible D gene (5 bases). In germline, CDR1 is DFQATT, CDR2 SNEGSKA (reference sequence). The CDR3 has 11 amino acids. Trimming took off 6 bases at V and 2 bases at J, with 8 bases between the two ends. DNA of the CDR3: TGCAGTGCCTCGACAGCCTACGAGCAGTACTTC. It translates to CSASTAYEQYF.

The DNA of the CDR3 is TGTGCCAGCAGCTTGCCCTTAGTGGACGAGCAGTACTTC. Amino acids: CASSLPLVDEQYF. The chain recombines TRBV7-2 with TRBJ2-7; unclear D gene. Trimming stripped 3 bases from V and 5 bases from J, with 11 bases between. The CDR3 spans 13 residues. CDR1 is SGHTA, CDR2 FQGNSA, per germline.

CDR3 sequence: CASSQNRGPLLGTEAFF. The CDR3 DNA reads TGTGCCAGCAGCCAAAACAGGGGGCCCCTTTTGGGCACTGAAGCTTTCTTT. The chain recombines TRBV9 with TRBJ1-1, with 9 bases fitting TRBD1. Germline loops: CDR1 SGDLS, CDR2 YYNGEE. This CDR3 region has 17 residues. V gave up 4 bases and J gave up 4 bases; unmatched junction bases: 14.

The CDR3 nucleotides read TGTGCCATCAGTGAGGACAGAAACTATGGCTACACCTTC. Residues: CAISEDRNYGYTF. The rearrangement links TRBV10-3 to TRBJ1-2; D may be TRBD1 (5 bases). The CDR3 extends over 13 amino acids. Germline CDR1 and CDR2: ENHRY and SYGVKD. V lost 2 bases, J lost 2 bases, and 6 bases lay in between.

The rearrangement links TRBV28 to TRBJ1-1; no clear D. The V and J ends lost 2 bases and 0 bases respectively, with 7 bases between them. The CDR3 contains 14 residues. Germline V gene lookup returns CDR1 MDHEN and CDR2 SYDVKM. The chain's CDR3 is CASSLKLMNTEAFF. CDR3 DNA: TGTGCCAGCAGTTTAAAACTGATGAACACTGAAGCTTTCTTT.